The clone carrying this T cell receptor beta chain was seen a handful of times. Its matching antigen is unknown. The J segment lost 10 bases and the V segment lost 4 bases, leaving 10 bases of the junction unmatched. The CDR3 spans 15 residues. CDR1 is SGHRS, CDR2 YFSETQ, per germline. This entry belongs to a study of T cells after yellow fever vaccination. For the study at large: Those fractions that held only low numbers of cells were prepared using the SMART-Seq v4 Ultra Low Input RNA kit.

UMIs were added to TCR cDNA along with a universal primer site when it was made by 5'RACE template switching. TCRdb itself ran the 5' RACE reads through MiXCR, one entry per CDR3 protein. The sample shows roughly 250,000 distinct CDR3 sequences, 10% to 15% of them seen only once. Study-wide findings and caveats: The secondary T-cell response peaked on day 5, not day 15, but was weaker. The booster response re-showed most primary clones: about 96% CD4, 88% CD8.

The origin of this receptor is a man in his thirties or forties who received the YFV17D yellow fever vaccine. This chain joins TRBV5-1 and TRBJ1-6, with TRBD1 identical over 8 bases. The sequenced sample was CD4+ T cells sorted from PBMCs, obtained 45 days after the yellow fever booster vaccination. The CDR3 DNA is TGCGCCAGCAGCGCCGGACAGGGCGGCGGATCACCCCTCCACTTT. Translating it yields CASSAGQGGGSPLHF.